The entry below gives a single T cell receptor beta chain sequence along with its context. Its antigen is still unknown. The CDR3 loop spans 13 amino acids. Unmatched junction bases numbered 4, after V lost 6 bases and J lost 7 bases. Germline CDR1 is MRHNA and CDR2 is SNTAGT. The data belong to a study of OX40 agonist ivuxolimab in advanced cancers. Study-level background: It was ivuxolimab, an agonistic anti-OX40 (CD134) antibody, that patients were treated with.

This table comes from immunoSEQ multiplex PCR, and its TCRdb copy is limited to in-frame clones, with some not included. This sample has 70,000 or so clones, with 90% to 95% found just once. Findings and limits, study-wide: Expanded clones tended on average to be more numerous among CD8+ T cells than CD4+. Circulating CD4+ and CD8+ T cells showed clonal expansion by week 6 at 0.1 to 3.0 mg/kg.

This chain uses TRBV6-4 with TRBJ1-4, with 8 nucleotides matching TRBD1. The clonotype comes from an adult with an advanced solid tumor such as melanoma, head and neck, liver or kidney cancer. The sequenced sample was CD4+ or CD8+ T cells sorted from blood, obtained in a trial of the OX40 agonist ivuxolimab. Written as DNA, the CDR3 is TGTGCCAGCAGCAGGGGGCCGGCTGAAAAACTGTTTTTT. This gives the protein CASSRGPAEKLFF.